This entry features one T cell receptor beta chain sequence. As yet, its antigen is unknown. The data were obtained in a study of OX40 agonist ivuxolimab in advanced cancers. Looking at the study overall: Ivuxolimab, an agonistic anti-OX40 (CD134) antibody, was given to patients. Dose-escalation patients had hepatocellular carcinoma, melanoma, renal cell or head and neck cancer.

General study results and limits: At doses 0.1 to 3.0 mg/kg, CD4+ and CD8+ clones expanded.

Here immunoSEQ multiplex PCR was the method, and the copy in TCRdb shows in-frame clones only, minus some. In the table there are about 96,000 clones, 70% to 85% of which are singletons. The germline V and J ends were trimmed by 0 bases and 4 bases, with 15 bases remaining between them. The V gene's germline CDR1 is LGHNA and CDR2 YNFKEQ. The CDR3 sequence is 16 residues long. The chain is built from TRBV4-2 and TRBJ1-2, with a possible D match to TRBD1 (5 bases). The sample was CD4+ or CD8+ T cells sorted from blood, taken in a trial of the OX40 agonist ivuxolimab. This TCR came from an adult with an advanced solid tumor such as melanoma, head and neck, liver or kidney cancer. The CDR3 DNA sequence: TGTGCCAGCAGCCAAGAGAATCAGGGCTCGGCCTATGGCTACACCTTC. Translation gives CASSQENQGSAYGYTF.